This T cell receptor beta chain appears in the sequencing data of a study of shared clonotypes between healthy human individuals (dated by TCRdb to the early 2020s). For context, the study as a whole: The cohort included a few men and a couple of women between 18 and 49 years of age. To increase sequencing depth and limit assay-specific biases, TCR repertoire library preparation and sequencing were carried out by different laboratories using diverse techniques. Between about 0.9 and 8.9 billion PBMCs per donor were obtained by leukapheresis. To estimate repertoire size and how much clonotype sharing occurs between individuals, the study deeply sequenced the blood TCR repertoires of five healthy adults. Per donor, three plates each were used for CD4 naive and CD4 memory, two for CD8 naive, and one for CD8 memory.

Using the deep immunoSEQ assay, TCR CDR3 regions were amplified from genomic DNA by multiplex PCR. Extracted genomic DNA from each cell subset was spread evenly across all wells of several immunoSEQ 96-well plates, with each plate serving as a replicate. For sorted subsets, 200 ng of genomic DNA, equivalent to some 30,000 T cell genomes, went into each replicate PCR. The purified libraries were quantified using a Qubit 3.0 fluorometer, sized with a Bioanalyzer 2100, and then quantified again using the KAPA Library Quantification kit. Every immunoSEQ 96-well plate was sequenced on a separate single-read 150-cycle Illumina NextSeq 550 flow cell. The paper's data handling went like this. Because the immunoSEQ output included only junctional sequences and no quality scores, the filtering could not be the same as the filtering used for full-length reads. To assign V/J genes and CDR3, sequences were annotated against IMGT germline references using PyIR, a Python wrapper for IgBLAST v1.9. Reads with weak V/J assignments (E-value above 1e-6), missing CDR3, stop codons, out-of-frame junctions, or ambiguous translated residues were removed. V3J clonotypes were defined as sequences sharing the same inferred V gene, J gene, and CDR3 amino acid sequence. Percentage overlap between repertoires was calculated by dividing the number of shared unique clonotypes by the size of the smaller repertoire. Repertoire richness was assessed with RTK rarefaction, the Chao1 estimator, and Recon v2.1 estimates of unobserved clonotypes. OLGA was used to compute generation probabilities for all TCRbeta clonotypes that the gDNA method yielded from a handful of donors. What TCRdb holds here is the immuneACCESS table cut down to in-frame rearrangements. Part of the clones is not present; checked against another copy, under half of the missing clones reflect an unresolved V gene, and the others are unexplained. V and J calls and clone size are copied from that table; D and trimming were computed from the DNA. Within this sample are some 2.1 million clones, with around 95% of them counted one time only. The biggest ten clones account for more than 0.1% of the sample.

Regarding this clone: This receptor's antigen is unknown. It has no much larger one-base neighbor in the sample; base qualities were not kept.

Overall study results and their limits: Pairwise subsampling indicated that sequencing depth was expected to affect the degree of clonotype sharing among donors. Estimated clonotype richness was generally larger for naive than for memory subsets. Sampling was restricted to blood, and TCR repertoires in tissues likely differ from the TCR repertoires found in blood. Rarefaction of sorted-subset datasets indicated incomplete sequencing despite the large sequencing depth. Because the study included a small number of donors, the genetic and exposure-history diversity represented was limited. Higher generation probabilities were observed for clonotypes shared by all four sorted-subset donors than for non-shared clonotypes. Across a handful of donors, approximately 5% of naive CD4, roughly 3.8% of naive CD8, under 2.5% of memory CD4, and about 0.44% of memory CD8 clonotypes were shared.

The CDR3 has 15 amino acids, counting the end cysteine and phenylalanine. Left in the record is the CDR3 DNA by itself, 45 bases read in frame from the first base. V and J are truncated by 4 bases and 0 bases respectively, leaving an intervening sequence of 12 bases. The germline V gene specifies MGHDK as CDR1 and SYGVNS as CDR2. Donors were healthy HIV-negative adults with no recently reported acute infections or vaccinations. All donors were Caucasian adults living in Nashville, Tennessee, USA. CD4+ T cells were enriched through magnetic negative selection, after which naive cells were positively selected on CD45RA and the remaining negative fraction served as the memory subset. Blood was collected by leukapheresis, and PBMCs were isolated by Ficoll-Histopaque density gradient centrifugation and then cryopreserved in liquid nitrogen vapor phase. Purity and quantity of every magnetically sorted T cell population were checked by analytical flow cytometry. Genomic DNA was isolated from each sorted fraction and quantified by UV absorbance on a Nanodrop 2000c.

The source is a young man in good health. Sequenced material: naive CD4+ T cells sorted from blood. The cell subset or site label of this sample denotes: CD45RA+ positively selected. In this chain, TRBV25-1 is recombined with TRBJ1-1, and TRBD1 may be the D gene, going by 6 matching bases. At the DNA level, the sequence is TGTGCCAGCAGTGTCGGGGGCTCCTTGAACACTGAAGCTTTCTTT. Its amino acids are CASSVGGSLNTEAFF.